This TCR beta chain stems from a study of OX40 agonist ivuxolimab in advanced cancers. Study details: The patients received agonistic anti-OX40 (CD134) antibody ivuxolimab. Dose-escalation patients suffered from hepatocellular carcinoma, melanoma, renal cell or head and neck cancer. General observations from the study: Among the lowest peripheral clonal expansion occurred in 0.1-3.0 mg/kg partial responders. At doses 0.1 to 3.0 mg/kg, CD4+ and CD8+ clones expanded.

Sequencing used immunoSEQ multiplex PCR; TCRdb keeps in-frame clones, though not all of them. The sample holds tens of thousands of clones, around nine tenths seen once. A remark on this clone: Its antigen is not identified.

CDR3 size: 12 residues. Germline loops: CDR1 SGHRS, CDR2 YFSETQ. V was pared by 5 bases and J by 8 bases, with 13 bases between. This TCR was sampled from an adult with an advanced solid tumor such as melanoma, head and neck, liver or kidney cancer. V gene TRBV5-1 combines with J gene TRBJ1-2; D is unclear. This sample comprised CD4+ or CD8+ T cells sorted from blood, obtained in a trial of the OX40 agonist ivuxolimab. The CDR3 bases are TGCGCCAGCAGGGACCCCCCGAAGGGCTACACCTTC. The encoded protein is CASRDPPKGYTF.